The source of this TCR beta chain is a study of OX40 agonist ivuxolimab in advanced cancers. Across the whole study: Those treated in dose escalation had hepatocellular carcinoma, melanoma, renal cell cancer or head and neck cancer. Cohort: 75% to 90% men, mean age about 60, aged about 23 to 80.

From germline, CDR1 is GTSNPN and CDR2 SVGIG (reference sequence). The CDR3 has 17 amino acids. Trimming removed 5 bases at V and 0 bases at J, with 20 bases between. Sequenced by immunoSEQ multiplex PCR; TCRdb stores in-frame clones only, minus some. The sample shows some 80,000 clones, roughly 86% of them seen only once. The sequences come from CD4+ or CD8+ T cells sorted from blood, collected in a trial of the OX40 agonist ivuxolimab. The rearrangement joins TRBV30 to TRBJ1-5; D may be TRBD1 (5 bases). The TCR originated in an adult with an advanced solid tumor such as melanoma, head and neck, liver or kidney cancer. CDR3 bases: TGTGCCTGGGAGACGGGACGGTCGGAACTTAGCAATCAGCCCCAGCATTTT. The encoded protein is CAWETGRSELSNQPQHF. Drawing the rest from reference TRBV30 and TRBJ1-5, the complete variable domain is SQTIHQWPATLVQPVGSPLSLECTVEGTSNPNLYWYRQAAGRGLQLLFYSVGIGQISSEVPQNLSASRPQDRQFILSSKKLLLSDSGFYLCAWETGRSELSNQPQHFGDGTRLSIL.